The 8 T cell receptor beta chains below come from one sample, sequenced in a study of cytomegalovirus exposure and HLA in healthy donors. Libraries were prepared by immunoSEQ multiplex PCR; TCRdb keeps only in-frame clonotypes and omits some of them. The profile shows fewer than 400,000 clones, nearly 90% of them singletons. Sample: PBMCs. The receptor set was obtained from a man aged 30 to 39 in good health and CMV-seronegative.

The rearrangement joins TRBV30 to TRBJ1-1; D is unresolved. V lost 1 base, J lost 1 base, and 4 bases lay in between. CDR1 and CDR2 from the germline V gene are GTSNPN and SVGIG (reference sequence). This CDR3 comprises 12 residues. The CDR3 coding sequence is TGTGCCTGGAGTGCTTGGAACACTGAAGCTTTCTTT. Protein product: CAWSAWNTEAFF.

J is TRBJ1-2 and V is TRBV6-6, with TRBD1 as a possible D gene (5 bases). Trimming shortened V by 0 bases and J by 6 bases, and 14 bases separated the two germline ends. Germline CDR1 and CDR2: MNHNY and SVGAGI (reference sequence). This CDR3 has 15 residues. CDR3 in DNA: TGTGCCAGCAGTTACTCGTTAGGGGTCGGCGATGGCTACACCTTC. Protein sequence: CASSYSLGVGDGYTF.

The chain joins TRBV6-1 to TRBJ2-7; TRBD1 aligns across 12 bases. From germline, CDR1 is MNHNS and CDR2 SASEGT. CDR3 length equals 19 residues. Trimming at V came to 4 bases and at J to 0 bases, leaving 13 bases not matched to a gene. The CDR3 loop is CASSADRDRGRIDSYEQYF. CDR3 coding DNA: TGTGCCAGCAGTGCAGACCGGGACAGGGGGCGCATAGACTCCTACGAGCAGTACTTC.

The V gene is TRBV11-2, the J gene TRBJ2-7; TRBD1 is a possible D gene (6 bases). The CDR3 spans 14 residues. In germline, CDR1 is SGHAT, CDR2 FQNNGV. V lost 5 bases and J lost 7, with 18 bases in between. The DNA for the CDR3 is TGTGCCAGCAGCCGTGGTCAGGGGATTGGTGAGCAGTACTTC. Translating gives CASSRGQGIGEQYF.

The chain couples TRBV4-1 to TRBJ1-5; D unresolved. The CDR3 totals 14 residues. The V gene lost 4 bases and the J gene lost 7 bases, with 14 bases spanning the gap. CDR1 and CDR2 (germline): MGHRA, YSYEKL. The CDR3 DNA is TGCGCCAGCAGCCCCCCCCCGCCGGGACAGCCCCAGCATTTT. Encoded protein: CASSPPPPGQPQHF.

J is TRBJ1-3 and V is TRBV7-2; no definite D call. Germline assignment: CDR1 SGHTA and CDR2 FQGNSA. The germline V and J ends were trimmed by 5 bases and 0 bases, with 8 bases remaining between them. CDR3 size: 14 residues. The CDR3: CASSLRLSGNTIYF. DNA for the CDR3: TGTGCCAGCAGCCTCAGGCTCTCTGGAAACACCATATATTTT.

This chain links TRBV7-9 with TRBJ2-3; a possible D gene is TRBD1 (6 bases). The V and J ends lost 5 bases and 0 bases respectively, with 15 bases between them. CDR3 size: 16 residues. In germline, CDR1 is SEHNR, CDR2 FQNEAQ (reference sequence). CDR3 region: CASSPYARGSTDTQYF. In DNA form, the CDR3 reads TGTGCCAGCAGCCCCTATGCGAGGGGGAGCACAGATACGCAGTATTTT.

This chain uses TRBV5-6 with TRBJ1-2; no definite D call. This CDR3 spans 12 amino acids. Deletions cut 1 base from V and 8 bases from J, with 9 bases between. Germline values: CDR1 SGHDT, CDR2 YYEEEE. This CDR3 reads CASSLYGGGYTF. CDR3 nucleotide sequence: TGTGCCAGCAGCTTGTATGGCGGCGGCTACACCTTC.